The rows below give T cell receptor beta chains drawn from one sample of a study of vaccination effects on CD4 cells after COVID-19. The data were produced by immunoSEQ multiplex PCR, yet TCRdb's version contains in-frame clones alone and is incomplete. The sample yields tens of thousands of clones, around 75% seen once. For these TCRs, the target antigens are not known. Source: CD4+ T cells from PBMCs cultured with HCoV-NL63 spike peptides, taken before COVID-19 vaccination. Every receptor here comes from a human donor who received a COVID-19 vaccine. CDR3s include the opening cysteine and the closing phenylalanine or tryptophan. Fields, in order: D gene, V gene, clone size, J gene, CDR3 DNA, CDR3 protein. The D gene is left open where the match is weak. Size is omitted from some rows. Given values are once, few, many or a class for expanded clones.

.	TRBV6-6	few	TRBJ2-7	TGTGCCAGGGGATTACTAGCACCGCCCGGCAAGCAGTACTTC	CARGLLAPPGKQYF
.	TRBV15	.	TRBJ2-6	TGTGCCACCAGCAGAGGGGGCTCTGGGGCCAACGTCCTGACTTTC	CATSRGGSGANVLTF
.	TRBV5-6	.	TRBJ1-1	TGTGCCAGCAGCTTGAATCTGGCGAGGACTGAAGCTTTCTTT	CASSLNLARTEAFF
TRBD1	TRBV6-6	few	TRBJ1-4	TGTGCCAGCAGGGACAGGGTTGATGAAAAACTGTTTTTT	CASRDRVDEKLFF
TRBD2	TRBV29-1	.	TRBJ2-1	TGCAGCGTTGGACATCTAGCGGGATCCTACAATGAGCAGTTCTTC	CSVGHLAGSYNEQFF
.	TRBV28	.	TRBJ1-6	TGTGCCAGCATTTCAGGGTTTAATTCACCCCTCCACTTT	CASISGFNSPLHF
.	TRBV25-1	.	TRBJ2-5	TGTGCCAGCAGTGTAATGGAGACCCAGTACTTC	CASSVMETQYF
TRBD2	TRBV18	few	TRBJ2-1	TGTGCCAGCTCTCCAGTCCGAACTAGCGGGAGAGGGAATGAGCAGTTCTTC	CASSPVRTSGRGNEQFF
.	TRBV2	large	TRBJ1-1	TGTGCCAGCAGTGCGGGGGCCTACACTGAAGCTTTCTTT	CASSAGAYTEAFF
TRBD1	TRBV19	.	TRBJ1-5	TGTGCCAGTAGTATAGATCGGACAGGGGCTGTCAATCAGCCCCAGCATTTT	CASSIDRTGAVNQPQHF
.	TRBV5-1	.	TRBJ1-4	TGCGCCAGCAGCTGGGGGGGCGGTAATGAAAAACTGTTTTTT	CASSWGGGNEKLFF
TRBD2	TRBV30	.	TRBJ2-5	TGTGCCTGGGGCCTTAGCGGGAGCAGAGAGACCCAGTACTTC	CAWGLSGSRETQYF
.	TRBV7-9	.	TRBJ1-2	TGTGCCAGCAGCTTAGGCCCGTCTATTAACTATGGCTACACCTTC	CASSLGPSINYGYTF
.	TRBV5-1	.	TRBJ2-3	TGCGCCAGCAGCCCCTCGGATACGCAGTATTTT	CASSPSDTQYF
.	TRBV5-4	.	TRBJ1-2	TGTGCCAGCAGCTTGGACGGAGGTGGCTACACCTTC	CASSLDGGGYTF
.	TRBV24-1	.	TRBJ2-3	TGTGCCACCAGTGGGCCGGAAGATACGCAGTATTTT	CATSGPEDTQYF
.	TRBV28	.	TRBJ2-5	TGTGCCAGCAGCCTTAGCTCTTCCCAAGAGACCCAGTACTTC	CASSLSSSQETQYF
.	TRBV6-5	.	TRBJ1-3	TGTGCCAGCAGACCAGCCTCTGGAAACACCATATATTTT	CASRPASGNTIYF
.	TRBV5-4	.	TRBJ2-2	TGTGCCAGCAGCCCCCGGTATCACACCGGGGAGCTGTTTTTT	CASSPRYHTGELFF
.	TRBV19	.	TRBJ2-7	TGTGCCAGTAGTATAGATGATCCATCCTACGAGCAGTACTTC	CASSIDDPSYEQYF
.	TRBV5-6	.	TRBJ2-2	TGTGCCAGCACCCCGAACAGAAAAAACACCGGGGAGCTGTTTTTT	CASTPNRKNTGELFF
.	TRBV5-6	.	TRBJ2-3	TGTGCCAGCAGTAGAAGCGAAGCCACAGATACGCAGTATTTT	CASSRSEATDTQYF
.	TRBV6-5	.	TRBJ1-4	TGTGCCAGCAGTTACTCGTCCCTAGATGAAAAACTGTTTTTT	CASSYSSLDEKLFF
.	TRBV3-1/TRBV3-2	.	TRBJ1-2	TGTGCCAGCAGCCGGGGACCTAACTATGGCTACACCTTC	CASSRGPNYGYTF
.	TRBV6-1	.	TRBJ1-4	TGTGCCAGCAGTGACAGAGGAAACGAAAAACTGTTTTTT	CASSDRGNEKLFF
.	TRBV3-1/TRBV3-2	.	TRBJ2-1	TGTGCCAGCAGCCGAAGGGGGTCGGGACCCATTCCACGGGAGCAGTTCTTC	CASSRRGSGPIPREQFF
.	TRBV5-4	.	TRBJ2-2	TGTGCCAGCAGCTCGCAGGGGCCTAACCTGAACACCGGGGAGCTGTTTTTT	CASSSQGPNLNTGELFF
TRBD1	TRBV5-1	.	TRBJ2-6	TGCGCCAGCAGCTTGGGACAGGGGCGCTCTGGGGCCAACGTCCTGACTTTC	CASSLGQGRSGANVLTF
.	TRBV27	.	TRBJ1-1	TGTGCCAGCAGGGGGGGCTTCACTGAAGCTTTCTTT	CASRGGFTEAFF
.	TRBV5-4	.	TRBJ1-1	TGTGCCAGCAGCTTGGCCAGGGCTAACACTGAAGCTTTCTTT	CASSLARANTEAFF
.	TRBV18	.	TRBJ1-4	TGTGCCAGCTCACCACTCCCCAGGACTGCGATCCAGGAAAAACTGTTTTTT	CASSPLPRTAIQEKLFF
TRBD2	TRBV28	.	TRBJ2-7	TGTGCCAGCAGTTCGTCTAGCGGGAGCTTCTACGAGCAGTACTTC	CASSSSSGSFYEQYF
.	TRBV4-1	.	TRBJ2-2	TGCGCCAGCAGCCAAGTCCTGAGGGCTCGGACCGGGGAGCTGTTTTTT	CASSQVLRARTGELFF
.	TRBV6-5	.	TRBJ1-6	TGTGCCAGCAGCGGAGTTGGGAATTCACCCCTCCACTTT	CASSGVGNSPLHF
.	TRBV6-1	.	TRBJ2-3	TGTGCCAGCAGTGAAGGGTGGGATACGCAGTATTTT	CASSEGWDTQYF
.	TRBV14	.	TRBJ2-1	TGTGCCAGCAGCCCCGGTGGCGGGGCCACCAATGAGCAGTTCTTC	CASSPGGGATNEQFF
TRBD1	TRBV20-1	.	TRBJ2-3	TGCAGTGCTAGTGGGACAGGGATTCCAGATACGCAGTATTTT	CSASGTGIPDTQYF
TRBD1	TRBV5-1	.	TRBJ1-1	TGCGCCAGCAGGCAACTCTTCAGGGGGCAAACTGAAGCTTTCTTT	CASRQLFRGQTEAFF
.	TRBV6-5	.	TRBJ1-5	TGTGCCAGCAGTCGGGGGGGCGGTCAGCCCCAGCATTTT	CASSRGGGQPQHF
.	TRBV19	few	TRBJ2-2	TGTGCCAGTAGTATGGCCAGGGGAACCGGGGAGCTGTTTTTT	CASSMARGTGELFF
TRBD1	TRBV7-2	.	TRBJ2-2	TGTGCCAGCAGCCCCCGGACAGGGAAGAACACCGGGGAGCTGTTTTTT	CASSPRTGKNTGELFF
.	TRBV6-5	few	TRBJ2-7	TGTGCCAGCACTGGGGGAACCCCCCCATATCAGTACTTC	CASTGGTPPYQYF
.	TRBV7-2	once	TRBJ1-1	TGTGCCAGCAGCTTAGGAATAACCGCCGCTTTCTTT	CASSLGITAAFF
.	TRBV2	few	TRBJ1-5	TGTGCCAGCAACCTGGACGGATCAAGCAATCAGCCCCAGCATTTT	CASNLDGSSNQPQHF